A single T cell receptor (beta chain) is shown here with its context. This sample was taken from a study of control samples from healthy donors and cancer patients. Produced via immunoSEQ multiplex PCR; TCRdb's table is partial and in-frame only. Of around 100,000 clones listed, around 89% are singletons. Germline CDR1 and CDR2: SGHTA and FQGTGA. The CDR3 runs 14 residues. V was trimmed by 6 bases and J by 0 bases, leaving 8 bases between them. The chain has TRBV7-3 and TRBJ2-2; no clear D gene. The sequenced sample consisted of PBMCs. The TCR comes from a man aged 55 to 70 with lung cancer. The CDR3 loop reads CASRFYANTGELFF. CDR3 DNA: TGTGCCAGCAGATTTTATGCGAACACCGGGGAGCTGTTTTTT.